This TCR beta chain was identified in a study of radiotherapy plus CTLA-4 blockade in lung cancer. Study-wide findings and caveats: Clones derived from tumor TCRs expanded in blood after radiotherapy plus ipilimumab. Early shifts in blood T cell clones, with interferon-beta, reportedly predicted response best.

Per germline, CDR1 MDHEN and CDR2 SYDVKM. The CDR3 consists of 16 residues. V shed 6 bases, J shed 1 base, and the junction held 9 bases outside the gene matches. The repertoire was sequenced with immunoSEQ multiplex PCR; TCRdb's copy has only in-frame clones and lacks some. The sample lists roughly 75,000 clones, under 80% occurring once. A note on this clone: Its antigen is unknown.

The material was peripheral blood, obtained from a patient treated with radiotherapy plus ipilimumab. This chain links TRBV28 with TRBJ1-3; 7 positions agree with TRBD1. This TCR came from a human donor with non-small cell lung cancer whose response to radiotherapy plus ipilimumab could not be evaluated. Some clones in this sample may be carry-over from other donors' samples. CDR3 DNA sequence: TGTGCCAGCAGGGCCGAGCAGGGGGGATCTGGAAACACCATATATTTT. Translating it yields CASRAEQGGSGNTIYF.